These T cell receptor beta chains were read from a single sample in a study of cytotoxic CD8 clonotypes in ibrutinib-treated CLL. Profiling relied on immunoSEQ multiplex PCR, and the TCRdb table lists in-frame clones only, not all of them. The repertoire holds roughly 100,000 clones, with 70% to 80% as singletons. The input for sequencing was PBMCs, taken after 12 months of ibrutinib treatment. The receptors come from a human donor with chronic lymphocytic leukemia. Each CDR3 is given with its conserved first and last residue. The D gene is left open where the match is weak.

>TRBV10-2|TRBJ2-7|TRBD2
TGCGCCAGCACGCCGTCTAGCGGGGCCACGCCCTACGAGCAGTACTTC
CASTPSSGATPYEQYF
>TRBV13|TRBJ1-1|NA
TGTGCCAGCAGCCCAACCGGACTGAACACTGAAGCTTTCTTT
CASSPTGLNTEAFF
>TRBV5-1|TRBJ2-2|TRBD2
TGCGCCAGCAGCCCCCTCACTAGCGGCGTCAACACCGGGGAGCTGTTTTTT
CASSPLTSGVNTGELFF
>TRBV7-6|TRBJ1-2|NA
TGTGCCAGCAGCTTCCCAGACACTACTCCCCACTATGGCTACACCTTC
CASSFPDTTPHYGYTF
>TRBV19|TRBJ1-1|NA
TGTGCCAGTAGTCCGCAGGGCGGCACTGAAGCTTTCTTT
CASSPQGGTEAFF
>TRBV6-6|TRBJ2-7|NA
TGTGCCAGCATGACAGATGCCCCCTACGAGCAGTACTTC
CASMTDAPYEQYF
>TRBV7-8|TRBJ1-5|NA
TGTGCCAGTACTAGACGAGCCGATAGCAATCAGCCCCAGCATTTT
CASTRRADSNQPQHF
>TRBV5-1|TRBJ1-6|NA
TGCGCCAGCAGCCGAAGTATGCAGGGCCCCGATTCACCCCTCCACTTT
CASSRSMQGPDSPLHF
>TRBV30|TRBJ1-5|NA
TGTGCCTGGAGTGTAGAGGATCAGCCCCAGCATTTT
CAWSVEDQPQHF
>TRBV2|TRBJ2-1|NA
TGTGCCAGCAGCCAGCCTCCCGGTTACAATGAGCAGTTCTTC
CASSQPPGYNEQFF
>TRBV6-4|TRBJ1-2|NA
TGTGCCAGCAGTGACTCGATGGCCCCGGCGTCCCCCTATGGCTACACCTTC
CASSDSMAPASPYGYTF
>TRBV6-1|TRBJ1-5|NA
TGTGCCAGCAGTGTCCGAGGCCCTGTTTATAGCAATCAGCCCCAGCATTTT
CASSVRGPVYSNQPQHF
>TRBV30|TRBJ2-7|NA
TGTGCCTGGACGACATCGACATCGAACTACGAGCAGTACTTC
CAWTTSTSNYEQYF
>TRBV30|TRBJ2-6|NA
TGTGCCTGGAGTCGAAACAGAGACTCTGGGGCCAACGTCCTGACTTTC
CAWSRNRDSGANVLTF
>TRBV7-2|TRBJ1-2|NA
TGTGCCAGCAGCTTAAATATCGGGCCTACTAACTATGGCTACACCTTC
CASSLNIGPTNYGYTF
>TRBV5-6|TRBJ2-5|TRBD2
TGTGCCAGCAGTGCGACGGGACTAGCGGGTGAGACCCAGTACTTC
CASSATGLAGETQYF
>TRBV5-1|TRBJ2-2|NA
TGCGCCAGCAGCTTGGAAGACACTATGAACACCGGGGAGCTGTTTTTT
CASSLEDTMNTGELFF
>TRBV19|TRBJ2-1|NA
TGTGCCAGTAGTTCCTTAATCGGCCATGAGCAGTTCTTC
CASSSLIGHEQFF
>TRBV6-1|TRBJ2-3|TRBD2
TGTGCCAGCAGTGAAAGACTAGCGGGCCCCACAGATACGCAGTATTTT
CASSERLAGPTDTQYF
>TRBV12-5|TRBJ1-2|NA
TGTGCTAGTGGTTTGGCCCAAGGGGGGCACTATGGCTACACCTTC
CASGLAQGGHYGYTF
>TRBV28|TRBJ1-5|NA
TGTGCCAGCAGTTCAGGGTACCAGCCCCAGCATTTT
CASSSGYQPQHF
>TRBV6-6|TRBJ1-1|TRBD1
TGTGCCAGCAGAACAAACAGGGGCACTGAAGCTTTCTTT
CASRTNRGTEAFF
>TRBV6-6|TRBJ1-2|NA
TGTGCCAGCAGTTACAGGAGTTTGGGGGGTGGCTACACCTTC
CASSYRSLGGGYTF